What follows are 4 T cell receptor beta chains derived from one specimen sequenced in a study of identical twins. TCRdb re-called the 5' RACE reads through MiXCR, storing one row per CDR3 protein. The data show 550,000 to 800,000 distinct CDR3 sequences, about 7.6% seen once. The sample was also linked to a second study, of yellow fever vaccine responses in identical twins.

The sequenced sample was PBMCs. The receptors stem from a young woman in good health.

As for this clonotype: The junction differs from germline at one of its ends, possibly a read error. The chain combines TRBV20-1 with TRBJ1-2, with D hard to call. Germline CDR1 is DFQATT and CDR2 is SNEGSKA (reference sequence). The CDR3 sequence is 12 residues long. The CDR3 DNA reads TGCAGTGCTAATCGGGGAAACTCTGGCTACACCTTC. It translates to CSANRGNSGYTF.

In its sample, this clonotype was seen a few times. Its ends do not fully match the called genes, so a read error is possible. The gene calls are TRBV29-1 and TRBJ1-1, with no clear D. Germline CDR1 and CDR2: SQVTM and ANQGSEA. The CDR3 covers 11 residues. CDR3 sequence reads: CSVEGGAAAFF. CDR3 coding DNA: TGCAGCGTCGAAGGAGGTGCGGCTGCTTTCTTT.

This chain connects TRBV7-9 to TRBJ2-7, with 9 bases that match TRBD1. There are 14 residues in the CDR3. Germline CDR1 reads SEHNR; CDR2 reads FQNEAQ (reference sequence). The trim removed 5 bases at V and 7 bases at J, leaving 9 bases unmatched. For the CDR3, the DNA is TGTGCCAGCAGCACCGGGACAGGGAGCGAAGAGCAGTACTTC. Its translation: CASSTGTGSEEQYF.

In this sample, this clonotype turned up a few times. CDR3 sequence reads: CSARGVIVGYNEQFF. CDR3 DNA: TGCAGTGCTAGAGGAGTAATAGTTGGATACAATGAGCAGTTCTTC. The gene calls are TRBV20-1 and TRBJ2-1, with unresolved D. The germline gives CDR1 DFQATT, CDR2 SNEGSKA (reference sequence). The CDR3 covers 15 residues. Trimming removed 1 base at V and 4 bases at J, with 14 bases between.